The T cell receptor beta chain under discussion was sequenced for a study of vaccination effects on CD4 cells after COVID-19. General study findings and limits: After vaccination, at late timepoints, clones induced by infection and by vaccine contracted markedly. Only a single clone (1 of 255 vaccine-induced clones in healthy vaccinees) cross-reacted with common cold coronaviruses.

V was clipped by 3 bases and J by 4 bases, with 15 bases between them. CDR3 length: 14 amino acids. The germline V gene has CDR1 SQVTM and CDR2 ANQGSEA. Having been cultured for about ten days, the cells underwent CD4+ T cell isolation. Participants completed two doses of the BNT162b2 or mRNA-1273 vaccine. Vaccine recipients lacked prior SARS-CoV-2 infection and had negative nucleocapsid antibodies. Replacing half the medium with IL-2 medium was done on days 3 and 7. Note on this clone: Its specificity is not known.

Generated by immunoSEQ multiplex PCR, the TCRdb table keeps only in-frame clones and is missing some. The sample lists about 45,000 clones, 60% to 75% occurring once. This receptor was obtained from a human donor who received a COVID-19 vaccine. The chain employs TRBV29-1 and TRBJ1-1, with D perhaps TRBD1 (6 bases). The sample here was CD4+ T cells from PBMCs cultured without peptide, taken after COVID-19 vaccination. CDR3: CSVDRGGASTEAFF. The CDR3 bases are TGCAGCGTTGATCGGGGGGGCGCATCCACTGAAGCTTTCTTT.